The present T cell receptor beta chain was sequenced within a study of blood T cell repertoires in COVID-19. Overall study context: Nucleic acid was either cDNA or gDNA, and it came from T cells, B-cell-depleted T cells, or PBMCs.

The authors' processing: Amplification of reference gene primers was used by the study to estimate nucleated cell counts. The repertoire was sequenced with immunoSEQ multiplex PCR; TCRdb's copy has only in-frame clones and lacks some. Clonal size and the V and J genes are those of that table, whereas D and trimming came from the DNA. Of more than 95,000 clones listed, 75% to 90% are singletons. The sequenced sample was peripheral blood. The origin of this receptor is a man between 60 and 75 years old with acute or convalescent COVID-19.

CDR3 sequence (DNA): TGTGCCAGCGGTAAGAGCGGGAGGGTCTATGAGCAGTTCTTC. Translated, it gives CASGKSGRVYEQFF. This rearrangement joins TRBV7-2 to TRBJ2-1; 10 bases are shared with TRBD2. This CDR3 has 14 residues. Trimming at V came to 8 bases and at J to 8 bases, leaving 9 bases not matched to a gene. Germline CDR1 SGHTA, CDR2 FQGNSA.